The sequence of this T cell receptor beta chain was determined in a study of identical twins. Study-wide results and caveats: The study found weaker excess twin sharing in beta out-of-frame sequences.

The CDR3 has 15 amino acids. V lost 2 bases and J lost 7, with 15 bases in between. Germline V gene data show CDR1 as MNHEY and CDR2 as SMNVEV (reference sequence). Worth noting for this clonotype: The antigen is not known.

TCRdb reprocessed the 5' RACE reads via MiXCR and lists one record per CDR3 protein. Of some 250,000 distinct CDR3 sequences in the sample, 5.5% to 7.5% were seen once. These records were also assigned to another study, of T cells expressing NK-cell markers. From that study: The same clonotypes also predominated in the CD3+CD56-NKG2C+ fraction of four donors.

The sequence derives from a woman between 18 and 30 years old in good health. V usage is TRBV27 and J usage is TRBJ2-1; D may be TRBD1 (6 bases). The sample was CD8+ T cells sorted from blood. The CDR3 protein is CASSLLDRPRNEQFF. CDR3 nucleotide sequence: TGTGCCAGCAGTTTACTCGACAGGCCCCGGAATGAGCAGTTCTTC.